One and the same sample provided the 25 T cell receptor beta chains below, sequenced in a study of T cell responses to AZD1222 COVID-19 vaccine. The protocol was immunoSEQ multiplex PCR, while the TCRdb copy is restricted to in-frame clones and leaves out a portion. The data hold roughly 110,000 clones, with about 90% observed a single time. This specimen was peripheral blood, taken 28 days after the second AZD1222 dose. Receptors originate from an adult who received the AZD1222 COVID-19 vaccine.

The V gene is TRBV5-5, the J gene TRBJ2-7; 12 bases are a match to TRBD1. The trim removed 0 bases at V and 2 bases at J, leaving 3 bases unmatched. Germline-derived CDR1 and CDR2 are SGHKS and YYEKEE (reference sequence). The CDR3 has 16 residues. The CDR3 reads CASSLGDRGRTYEQYF. The CDR3 bases are TGTGCCAGCAGCTTGGGGGACAGGGGGCGGACCTACGAGCAGTACTTC.

As to this clone: A junction end diverges from the germline sequence, so it may reflect a read error. V usage is TRBV12-3 or TRBV12-4 and J usage is TRBJ2-6; 7 positions agree with TRBD2. This CDR3 region has 13 residues. Here the CDR3 reads CASTMAGVNVLTF. CDR3 bases: TGTGCCAGCACCATGGCGGGGGTCAACGTCCTGACTTTC.

The V call is TRBV29-1, the J call TRBJ1-5; TRBD1 aligns across 7 bases. J lost 4 bases, V lost 5 bases, and 2 bases had no gene match. CDR1 and CDR2 (germline): SQVTM, ANQGSEA. The CDR3 consists of 12 residues. CDR3 region: CSVMTGNQPQHF. CDR3 nucleotides: TGCAGCGTTATGACAGGGAATCAGCCCCAGCATTTT. Drawing the rest from reference TRBV29-1 and TRBJ1-5, the complete variable domain is SAVISQKPSRDICQRGTSLTIQCQVDSQVTMMFWYRQQPGQSLTLIATANQGSEATYESGFVIDKFPISRPNLTFSTLTVSNMSPEDSSIYLCSVMTGNQPQHFGDGTRLSIL.

CDR3 protein: CASSLIMNTEAFF. CDR3 nucleotide sequence: TGTGCCAGTAGCTTGATCATGAACACTGAAGCTTTCTTT. The chain combines TRBV19 with TRBJ1-1; D remains unclear. The CDR3 contains 13 residues. Germline V CDR1 and CDR2: LNHDA, SQIVND (reference sequence). Trimming shortened V by 6 bases and J by 0 bases, and 8 bases separated the two germline ends.

Note on this clone: Within the sample, other DNA sequences also encode this same CDR3. The rearrangement joins TRBV7-9 to TRBJ2-7; D not certain. Germline assignment: CDR1 SEHNR and CDR2 FQNEAQ (reference sequence). V was trimmed by 5 bases and J by 0 bases, leaving 2 bases between them. This CDR3 spans 11 amino acids. Here the CDR3 DNA reads TGTGCCAGCAGCCCCTCCTACGAGCAGTACTTC. Its protein is CASSPSYEQYF.

The V call is TRBV7-3, the J call TRBJ2-7, with 8 bases identical to TRBD1. Trimming removed 5 bases from V and 2 bases from J; junction bases left unmatched: 5. Germline lookup yields CDR1 SGHTA and CDR2 FQGTGA. This CDR3 has 14 amino acids. The CDR3 region is CASSPGQGPYEQYF. The CDR3 DNA follows: TGTGCCAGCAGCCCCGGACAGGGCCCCTACGAGCAGTACTTC.

This clone came up a few times. The rearrangement links TRBV30 to TRBJ1-6; D may be TRBD1 (6 bases). The CDR3 is made up of 16 amino acids. The germline CDR1 and CDR2 sequences are GTSNPN and SVGIG (reference sequence). Deletions cut 5 bases from V and 5 bases from J, with 19 bases between. This chain's CDR3 is CAWLGPGHLNNSPLHF. The CDR3 DNA sequence: TGTGCCTGGCTAGGACCGGGACATCTTAATAATTCACCCCTCCACTTT.

The J gene is TRBJ2-7, the V gene TRBV7-2, with 11 nucleotides matching TRBD2. CDR1 is SGHTA, CDR2 FQGNSA, per germline. The CDR3 extends over 18 amino acids. After removal of 0 bases from V and 2 bases from J, the junction contained 9 bases not matched to a gene. CDR3 DNA sequence: TGTGCCAGCAGCTTAGCGCCGTTCAGTAGCGGGGGGGCCTACGAGCAGTACTTC. Translating it yields CASSLAPFSSGGAYEQYF.

This chain links TRBV5-1 with TRBJ2-3; D is tentatively TRBD1 or TRBD2 (5 bases each). This CDR3 is built from 14 residues. Germline CDR1 and CDR2: SGHRS and YFSETQ. V lost 7 bases and J 6 bases, leaving 18 bases between the germline ends. The CDR3 reads CASGGGGKGDTQYF. Written as DNA, the CDR3 is TGCGCCAGCGGTGGGGGTGGAAAAGGGGATACGCAGTATTTT.

The V call is TRBV5-1, the J call TRBJ2-3; 15 bases line up with TRBD2. The CDR3 length is 17 residues. CDR1 and CDR2 from the germline V gene are SGHRS and YFSETQ. V was pared by 3 bases and J by 5 bases, with 7 bases of the junction left unmatched. The CDR3 sequence: CASSSRTSGGAEDTQYF. The DNA of the CDR3 is TGCGCCAGCAGCTCACGGACTAGCGGGGGGGCTGAAGATACGCAGTATTTT. Complete variable domain (other parts from reference TRBV5-1 and TRBJ2-3): KAGVTQTPRYLIKTRGQQVTLSCSPISGHRSVSWYQQTPGQGLQFLFEYFSETQRNKGNFPGRFSGRQFSNSRSEMNVSTLELGDSALYLCASSSRTSGGAEDTQYFGPGTRLTVL.

The CDR3 sequence: CATRAGQLNTGELFF. The CDR3 DNA reads TGTGCCACCAGGGCGGGGCAATTAAACACCGGGGAGCTGTTTTTT. The chain carries TRBV24-1 and TRBJ2-2, with D possibly matching TRBD2 (6 bases). This CDR3 has 15 amino acids. CDR1 and CDR2 (germline): KGHDR, SFDVKD. The V end lost 7 bases, the J end lost 2 bases, and 13 bases lay between the germline ends.

This clone was recorded only once. V gene TRBV15 combines with J gene TRBJ2-1; D is possibly TRBD1 (6 bases). There are 13 residues in the CDR3. Germline V gene data show CDR1 as LNHNV and CDR2 as YYDKDF (reference sequence). V dropped 5 bases and J dropped 2 bases, with 7 bases sitting between them. In DNA, the CDR3 is TGTGCCACCAGCCGGGACACCTACAATGAGCAGTTCTTC. Protein sequence: CATSRDTYNEQFF.

The CDR3 here is CASSANQGNTEAFF. In nucleotides, the CDR3 is TGTGCCAGCAGCGCAAACCAGGGGAACACTGAAGCTTTCTTT. The chain is built from TRBV9 and TRBJ1-1; D may be TRBD1 (5 bases). The germline V gene has CDR1 SGDLS and CDR2 YYNGEE. The CDR3 spans 14 residues. V was shortened by 3 bases and J by 1 base, with 10 bases between the two germline ends.

The gene calls are TRBV25-1 and TRBJ1-2; tentatively, D is TRBD1 (5 bases). The V end lost 0 bases, the J end lost 1 base, and 9 bases lay between the germline ends. The CDR3 contains 15 residues. Looked up from germline, CDR1 is MGHDK and CDR2 is SYGVNS. In nucleotides, the CDR3 is TGTGCCAGCAGTGAATATGTAGGGGATAACTATGGCTACACCTTC. This translates into CASSEYVGDNYGYTF.

The rearrangement joins TRBV4-3 to TRBJ1-6, with D possibly being TRBD1 (5 bases). The CDR3 sequence is 18 residues long. Per germline, CDR1 LGHNA and CDR2 YSLEER. Trimming took 0 bases from V and 0 from J, leaving 12 bases between them. CDR3 DNA sequence: TGCGCCAGCAGCCAAGACAAACAGGAGAGCTCCTATAATTCACCCCTCCACTTT. Translating it yields CASSQDKQESSYNSPLHF.

The chain is built from TRBV6-6 and TRBJ1-6; 7 positions match TRBD1. V trimming: 0 bases; J trimming: 9 bases; junction bases outside the gene matches: 5. Germline values: CDR1 MNHNY, CDR2 SVGAGI (reference sequence). The CDR3 runs 15 residues. The DNA of the CDR3 is TGTGCCAGCAGTTACTCGACAGGGACTACTTCACCCCTCCACTTT. Protein product: CASSYSTGTTSPLHF.

This chain uses TRBV3-1 (or the pseudogene TRBV3-2) with TRBJ1-1; 7 bases align to TRBD1. With 2 bases clipped from V and 5 bases from J, the junction kept 5 bases outside the gene matches. The CDR3 length is 14 residues. Germline V gives CDR1 LGHDT, CDR2 YNNKEL (reference sequence). The CDR3 here is CASSQKMTGTEAFF. The CDR3 coding sequence is TGTGCCAGCAGCCAAAAGATGACAGGGACTGAAGCTTTCTTT.

The chain links TRBV5-1 to TRBJ2-2; 12 bases line up with TRBD1. Trimming removed 4 bases from V and 0 bases from J; junction bases left unmatched: 10. CDR1 is SGHRS, CDR2 YFSETQ, per germline. This CDR3 comprises 19 residues. The CDR3 DNA is TGCGCCAGCAGCCCATCCCGGGACAGGGGGCAGGCGAACACCGGGGAGCTGTTTTTT. As protein: CASSPSRDRGQANTGELFF.

Of note for this clone: The junction shows a germline mismatch at one end, possibly a read error. The genes are TRBV3-1 (or the pseudogene TRBV3-2) and TRBJ1-4; maybe TRBD1 (5 bases). The CDR3 consists of 16 residues. From germline, CDR1 is LGHDT and CDR2 YNNKEL (reference sequence). The DNA of the CDR3 is TGTGCCAGCAGCCAAGAGTTCGCAGGCGGGACGAAAAAGCTGTTTTTT. This gives the protein CASSQEFAGGTKKLFF.

The CDR3, as DNA: TGCGCCAGCAGCCAAGGGGGGACAGGGAATCGGGCAGATACGCAGTATTTT. This gives the protein CASSQGGTGNRADTQYF. The rearrangement joins TRBV4-1 to TRBJ2-3; 9 bases map to TRBD1. Germline loops: CDR1 MGHRA, CDR2 YSYEKL. The CDR3 sequence is 17 residues long. The trim removed 1 base at V and 4 bases at J, leaving 9 bases unmatched.

The genes are TRBV4-2 and TRBJ1-6, with 9 nucleotides matching TRBD1. Germline CDR1 reads LGHNA; CDR2 reads YNFKEQ. The CDR3 contains 15 residues. J lost 7 bases, V lost 3 bases, and 4 bases had no gene match. CDR3 in amino acids: CASSQSTGGNSPLHF. The CDR3 nucleotides read TGTGCCAGCAGCCAGTCGACAGGGGGAAATTCACCCCTCCACTTT.

The chain joins TRBV4-3 to TRBJ2-3, with D tentatively TRBD1 or TRBD2 (6 bases each). The CDR3 has 18 amino acids. The germline V gene has CDR1 LGHNA and CDR2 YSLEER. V was pared by 0 bases and J by 3 bases, with 19 bases between. For the CDR3, the DNA is TGCGCCAGCAGCCAAGATCGAAGCAACTGGGGGGCGACAGATACGCAGTATTTT. This gives the protein CASSQDRSNWGATDTQYF.

This clone was observed a few times. The rearrangement uses TRBV6-5 and TRBJ2-3; D possibly matches TRBD1 or TRBD2 (6 bases each). The CDR3 loop spans 14 amino acids. V was shortened by 8 bases and J by 1 base, with 13 bases between the two germline ends. Germline-derived CDR1 and CDR2 are MNHEY and SVGAGI. The DNA of the CDR3 is TGTGCCAGCTCTACAGGGAGGCGCACAGATACGCAGTATTTT. Translation: CASSTGRRTDTQYF.

The chain employs TRBV5-5 and TRBJ2-5, with 7 positions matching TRBD2. This CDR3 spans 14 amino acids. With 0 bases clipped from V and 3 bases from J, the junction kept 2 bases outside the gene matches. The germline gives CDR1 SGHKS, CDR2 YYEKEE (reference sequence). DNA for the CDR3: TGTGCCAGCAGCTTGGGGGGAGGGAAAGAGACCCAGTACTTC. Its translation is CASSLGGGKETQYF. The variable domain in full, with the rest retrieved from reference TRBV5-5 and TRBJ2-5, is DAGVTQSPTHLIKTRGQQVTLRCSPISGHKSVSWYQQVLGQGPQFIFQYYEKEERGRGNFPDRFSARQFPNYSSELNVNALLLGDSALYLCASSLGGGKETQYFGPGTRLLVL.

V is TRBV18 and J is TRBJ1-6; 9 bases fit TRBD1. CDR3 length equals 15 residues. CDR1 and CDR2 from the germline V gene are KGHSH and LQKENI. The J segment lost 8 bases and the V segment lost 2 bases, leaving 4 bases of the junction unmatched. The CDR3 here is CASSPGTGHDSPLHF. The CDR3 nucleotides read TGTGCCAGCTCACCAGGGACAGGGCACGATTCACCCCTCCACTTT.